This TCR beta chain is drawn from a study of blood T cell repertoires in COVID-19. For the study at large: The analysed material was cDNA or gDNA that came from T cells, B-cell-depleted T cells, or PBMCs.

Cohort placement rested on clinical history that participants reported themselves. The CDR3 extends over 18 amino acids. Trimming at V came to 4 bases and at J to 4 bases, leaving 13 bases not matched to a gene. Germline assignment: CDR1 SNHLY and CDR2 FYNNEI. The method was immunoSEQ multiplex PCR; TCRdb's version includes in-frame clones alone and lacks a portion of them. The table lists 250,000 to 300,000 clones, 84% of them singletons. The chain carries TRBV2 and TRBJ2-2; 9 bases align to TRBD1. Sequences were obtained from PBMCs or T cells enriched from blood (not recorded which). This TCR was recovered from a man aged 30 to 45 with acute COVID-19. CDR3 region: CASSATGGSFVFTGELFF. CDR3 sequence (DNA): TGTGCCAGCAGTGCCACAGGGGGCTCTTTTGTTTTCACCGGGGAGCTGTTTTTT.